This T cell receptor (beta chain) comes out of a study of glioma-infiltrating T cells. This clonotype was found many times. Using RNA template, CDR3s of TCR alpha and beta were amplified with iRepertoire arm-PCR. TCRdb re-derived calls from the multiplex PCR reads in MiXCR, one entry per CDR3 protein. The table shows more than 95,000 distinct CDR3 sequences, with approximately 28% occurring only once. The length of the CDR3 is 14 residues. The junction had 4 bases not matched to a gene; V was cut back by 6 bases and J by 2 bases. Germline V lookup: CDR1 LGHNA, CDR2 YNFKEQ. The specimen was glioma tissue, nonneoplastic brain tissue, or PBMCs (not recorded which). The receptor was derived from a human donor with low-grade glioma or glioblastoma, undergoing nonglioma brain surgery, or in good health (not recorded which). This sequence joins TRBV4-2 and TRBJ1-1, with 9 nucleotides matching TRBD1. CDR3 DNA sequence: TGTGCCAGCAGTCTGGGACAGGGAAACACTGAAGCTTTCTTT. It specifies CASSLGQGNTEAFF.